These T cell receptor beta chains were read from a single sample in a study of cytomegalovirus exposure and HLA in healthy donors. Assay: immunoSEQ multiplex PCR; the TCRdb copy retains only in-frame clones and omits some. In the table there are fewer than 250,000 clones, roughly four fifths of which are singletons. Sequenced material: PBMCs. The receptors here all came from a woman aged 45 to 65 in good health and CMV-seropositive. Both conserved end residues are part of each CDR3. The D gene is left open where the match is weak. Size is stated for part of the rows, as once, few or many counts, or as a class when the clone is expanded.

d_call	v_call	clone_size	j_call	cdr3_aa	cdr3_nt
NA	TRBV6-6	NA	TRBJ2-5	CASSYRETQYF	TGTGCCAGCAGTTACCGAGAGACCCAGTACTTC
TRBD2	TRBV9	NA	TRBJ2-1	CASSITSGVPNEQFF	TGTGCCAGCAGCATAACTAGCGGGGTGCCTAATGAGCAGTTCTTC
TRBD2	TRBV5-8	NA	TRBJ2-1	CASSLAGANNEQFF	TGTGCCAGCAGCTTAGCGGGGGCTAACAATGAGCAGTTCTTC
NA	TRBV30	NA	TRBJ1-5	CAWSDWDINQPQHF	TGTGCCTGGAGTGATTGGGACATCAATCAGCCCCAGCATTTT
TRBD2	TRBV7-8	NA	TRBJ2-3	CASSLPQGTSGGTDTQYF	TGTGCCAGCAGCTTACCGCAAGGGACTAGCGGGGGGACAGATACGCAGTATTTT
NA	TRBV7-2	NA	TRBJ2-2	CASSAPPGFGGELFF	TGTGCCAGCAGCGCCCCTCCGGGGTTCGGCGGGGAGCTGTTTTTT
NA	TRBV4-1	few	TRBJ1-2	CASSQGRRVYGYTF	TGCGCCAGCAGCCAAGGCAGGCGTGTCTATGGCTACACCTTC
NA	TRBV6-5	NA	TRBJ2-2	CASTGDRNTGELFF	TGTGCCAGCACCGGAGATAGGAACACCGGGGAGCTGTTTTTT
TRBD2	TRBV6-5	NA	TRBJ2-1	CASSWGTREFF	TGTGCCAGCAGTTGGGGGACTAGGGAGTTCTTC
TRBD2	TRBV6-1	NA	TRBJ2-1	CASSALADYNEQFF	TGTGCCAGCAGTGCACTAGCGGATTACAATGAGCAGTTCTTC
TRBD2	TRBV29-1	NA	TRBJ2-1	CSGGGLAGNEQFF	TGCAGCGGGGGAGGATTAGCGGGTAATGAGCAGTTCTTC
TRBD1	TRBV27	NA	TRBJ2-7	CASSQPGTGSYEQYF	TGTGCCAGCAGTCAGCCCGGGACAGGGAGCTACGAGCAGTACTTC
NA	TRBV7-2	NA	TRBJ1-5	CASSLSRSNQPQHF	TGTGCCAGCAGCCTGAGCCGGAGCAATCAGCCCCAGCATTTT
TRBD1	TRBV5-4	NA	TRBJ1-2	CASSFGTGYGYTF	TGTGCCAGCAGCTTTGGGACAGGCTATGGCTACACCTTC
TRBD2	TRBV5-1	NA	TRBJ2-1	CASSFSGGPSYNEQFF	TGCGCCAGCAGCTTCAGCGGGGGCCCCTCCTACAATGAGCAGTTCTTC
NA	TRBV11-3	NA	TRBJ2-1	CASSFSGTQYNEQFF	TGTGCCAGCAGCTTCAGCGGGACACAATACAATGAGCAGTTCTTC
TRBD1	TRBV9	NA	TRBJ1-2	CASSAPEGAYGYTF	TGTGCCAGCAGCGCCCCGGAGGGGGCCTATGGCTACACCTTC
NA	TRBV6-5	once	TRBJ1-1	CASSYRWRPENTEAFF	TGTGCCAGCAGTTATAGGTGGAGACCCGAGAACACTGAAGCTTTCTTT
TRBD2	TRBV10-1	NA	TRBJ2-3	CASSEWAGRGMDTQYF	TGCGCCAGCAGTGAGTGGGCTGGGAGGGGCATGGATACGCAGTATTTT
NA	TRBV6-5	NA	TRBJ1-1	CANSYSAGWTEAFF	TGTGCCAACAGTTACTCAGCAGGGTGGACTGAAGCTTTCTTT
TRBD1	TRBV7-2	NA	TRBJ1-1	CASSPATGINTEAFF	TGTGCCAGCAGCCCAGCGACAGGGATTAACACTGAAGCTTTCTTT
NA	TRBV2	NA	TRBJ1-5	CASSLDSASNQPQHF	TGTGCCAGCAGTCTGGACAGCGCGAGCAATCAGCCCCAGCATTTT
TRBD2	TRBV5-1	NA	TRBJ2-1	CASSLGGGDGNEQFF	TGCGCCAGCAGCTTGGGGGGGGGTGATGGCAATGAGCAGTTCTTC
NA	TRBV4-1	NA	TRBJ1-6	CASSQTKTGGNSPLHF	TGCGCCAGCAGCCAAACCAAGACAGGCGGTAATTCACCCCTCCACTTT
TRBD1	TRBV7-2	NA	TRBJ1-2	CASSPGQGMAYDGYTF	TGTGCCAGCAGCCCCGGACAGGGGATGGCCTATGATGGCTACACCTTC
NA	TRBV19	once	TRBJ1-1	CASSIVGGGTEAFF	TGTGCCAGTAGTATAGTAGGGGGGGGCACTGAAGCTTTCTTT
TRBD1	TRBV18	NA	TRBJ2-7	CASSPRTGGDTYEQYF	TGTGCCAGCTCACCCAGGACAGGGGGGGATACCTACGAGCAGTACTTC
TRBD1	TRBV7-3	NA	TRBJ2-5	CASSLTIGTGRLHQETQYF	TGTGCCAGCAGCTTAACAATAGGGACAGGGCGACTGCACCAAGAGACCCAGTACTTC
NA	TRBV7-9	NA	TRBJ1-1	CSSSLSGIAEAFF	TGTTCCAGCAGCTTATCAGGGATCGCTGAAGCTTTCTTT
NA	TRBV9	NA	TRBJ1-1	CASSAGKQATESEAFF	TGTGCCAGCAGCGCCGGAAAACAGGCGACAGAGAGTGAAGCTTTCTTT
NA	TRBV18	NA	TRBJ1-1	CASSPNSLNVAEAFF	TGTGCCAGCTCACCAAACAGTCTAAACGTGGCTGAAGCTTTCTTT
NA	TRBV27	NA	TRBJ2-7	CASSRRGPYEQYF	TGTGCCAGCAGTAGGAGGGGGCCTTACGAGCAGTACTTC
TRBD2	TRBV7-3	once	TRBJ2-1	CASSLAGGPYNEQFF	TGTGCCAGCAGCTTAGCGGGGGGGCCCTACAATGAGCAGTTCTTC
TRBD1	TRBV5-1	NA	TRBJ2-1	CASSPDGQVIDNEQFF	TGCGCCAGCAGCCCAGATGGACAGGTGATCGACAATGAGCAGTTCTTC
NA	TRBV10-3	NA	TRBJ1-6	CAISTDRTINSPLHF	TGTGCCATCAGCACCGACAGAACAATTAATTCACCCCTCCACTTT
TRBD1	TRBV4-1	NA	TRBJ2-5	CASSPRQGRETQYF	TGCGCCAGCAGCCCTCGACAGGGACGGGAGACCCAGTACTTC
TRBD1	TRBV27	NA	TRBJ1-5	CASSFGGQGSWPQHF	TGTGCCAGCAGTTTTGGGGGACAGGGATCATGGCCCCAGCATTTT
TRBD2	TRBV7-9	NA	TRBJ2-3	CASSLALAGGADTQYF	TGTGCCAGCAGCTTAGCATTGGCGGGGGGGGCAGATACGCAGTATTTT
NA	TRBV7-9	NA	TRBJ1-1	CASSSLGAGNTEAFF	TGTGCCAGCAGCAGCCTGGGGGCAGGGAACACTGAAGCTTTCTTT
TRBD1	TRBV19	NA	TRBJ1-2	CASRGQDYGYTF	TGTGCCAGTAGGGGACAGGACTATGGCTACACCTTC
TRBD1	TRBV10-3	few	TRBJ1-4	CAIAGTANEKLFF	TGTGCCATCGCCGGGACAGCGAATGAAAAACTGTTTTTT
TRBD1	TRBV5-5	NA	TRBJ1-2	CASRPPGQGSIYGYTF	TGTGCCAGCAGGCCTCCGGGACAGGGGTCGATTTATGGCTACACCTTC
TRBD1	TRBV11-2	once	TRBJ1-3	CASSGGDRLPGNTIYF	TGTGCCAGCAGCGGGGGGGACAGGCTCCCTGGAAACACCATATATTTT
TRBD1	TRBV6-5	NA	TRBJ2-5	CASSRDREETQYF	TGTGCCAGCAGCCGAGACAGGGAAGAGACCCAGTACTTC
NA	TRBV6-4	NA	TRBJ2-6	CASSDSGAGANVLTF	TGTGCCAGCAGTGACTCAGGGGCTGGGGCCAACGTCCTGACTTTC
NA	TRBV25-1	NA	TRBJ2-3	CASRSYTDTQYF	TGTGCCAGCAGAAGCTACACAGATACGCAGTATTTT
TRBD1	TRBV6-5	NA	TRBJ1-1	CASRGQGGYTEAFF	TGTGCCAGCAGGGGACAGGGGGGGTACACTGAAGCTTTCTTT
TRBD1	TRBV19	once	TRBJ2-1	CASSTAQGPYNEQFF	TGTGCCAGTAGCACTGCACAGGGGCCCTACAATGAGCAGTTCTTC
TRBD1	TRBV7-9	few	TRBJ1-5	CASSAEQGAMQPQHF	TGTGCCAGCAGCGCAGAACAGGGGGCGATGCAGCCCCAGCATTTT
TRBD1	TRBV9	NA	TRBJ1-5	CASSRGTVNQPQHF	TGTGCCAGCAGCAGGGGGACAGTAAATCAGCCCCAGCATTTT
TRBD1	TRBV5-1	NA	TRBJ2-3	CASSLGDRGPDTQYF	TGCGCCAGCAGCTTGGGGGACAGGGGCCCAGATACGCAGTATTTT
TRBD2	TRBV4-1	NA	TRBJ2-3	CASSQEALAGGSDTQYF	TGCGCCAGCAGCCAAGAGGCACTAGCGGGGGGATCAGATACGCAGTATTTT
TRBD2	TRBV28	NA	TRBJ2-1	CASSPPRGDYNEQFF	TGTGCCAGCAGTCCCCCCCGGGGGGACTACAATGAGCAGTTCTTC